This T cell receptor beta chain originates from a study of response to subunit inactivated influenza vaccine. Study observations and caveats: Each seasonal influenza vaccination, the authors suggested, recruits few new T cells.

From germline, CDR1 is SGHDN and CDR2 FVKESK. V lost 3 bases and J lost 4, with 18 bases in between. CDR3 length: 17 residues. This clonotype was picked up a small number of times. Its antigen is still unknown. TCRdb itself ran the RT-PCR reads through MiXCR, one entry per CDR3 protein. The sample lists 300,000 to 350,000 distinct CDR3 sequences; over 20% were seen once. This chain connects TRBV14 to TRBJ1-4; D possibly corresponds to TRBD1 (5 bases). The specimen comprised PBMCs from blood, sampled 21 months after vaccination. The clonotype was recovered from a man aged 50-75 years who received an inactivated influenza vaccine. For the CDR3, the DNA is TGTGCCAGCAGCCAGCCGGGACGGCTGTCCCTTAATGAAAAACTGTTTTTT. Its translation is CASSQPGRLSLNEKLFF.